A selection of T cell receptor beta chains follows, all from one sample in a study of breast tumors, draining lymph nodes, adjacent tissues. MiXCR, run by TCRdb on the multiplex PCR reads, gives a single entry per CDR3 protein. The sample lists 290,000 or so distinct CDR3 sequences; 30% were seen once. Sample: axillary lymph node tissue. Receptors were obtained from a female donor with breast cancer. Some clones in this sample may be carry-over from other donors' samples. Both conserved end residues are part of each CDR3.

TRBV12-5	TRBJ2-1	CASGLGLAGGEQFF
TRBV5-6	TRBJ2-7	CASSLGGRGPYEQYF
TRBV19	TRBJ1-4	CASSIGFQNTGDTATNEKLFF
TRBV7-9	TRBJ2-1	CASSYSGTSRNNEQFF
TRBV20-1	TRBJ1-2	CSARAAGYYGYTF
TRBV12-3/TRBV12-4	TRBJ2-7	CASSWVPPQYF
TRBV28	TRBJ1-6	CASNLPQGSYNSPLHF
TRBV12-3/TRBV12-4	TRBJ1-2	CASSFRERGGYTF
TRBV20-1	TRBJ2-6	CSGDSSGANVLTF
TRBV15	TRBJ2-6	CATSRRQLSSGANVLTF
TRBV30	TRBJ2-7	CAWSGGLHEQYF